The next 2 T cell receptor beta chains were all read from a single sample in a study of OX40 agonist ivuxolimab in advanced cancers. Libraries were prepared through the immunoSEQ multiplex PCR assay. TCRdb mirrors the immuneACCESS table, restricted to in-frame sequences. Some clones are absent from its copies; in checked studies, under half trace to an unresolved V gene, and the reason for the others is unknown. This sample holds around 70,000 clones; 80% to 85% were observed only once. The top ten constitute approximately 2.5% of the sample. The starting material was CD4+ or CD8+ T cells sorted from blood, obtained in a trial of the OX40 agonist ivuxolimab. The receptor set was obtained from an adult with an advanced solid tumor such as melanoma, head and neck, liver or kidney cancer.

This rearrangement joins TRBV10-3 to TRBJ2-7; D is possibly TRBD1 (6 bases). Germline V gene sequence: CDR1 ENHRY, CDR2 SYGVKD. The CDR3 length is 14 residues. V was trimmed by 7 bases and J by 0 bases, leaving 13 bases between them. CDR3 nucleotide sequence: TGTGCCATCACGGATGGACAGACCTCCTACGAGCAGTACTTC. It yields the protein CAITDGQTSYEQYF.

The V and J genes are TRBV4-1 and TRBJ2-2; 11 positions match TRBD2. The trim removed 1 base at V and 1 base at J, leaving 2 bases unmatched. Per the germline V gene, CDR1 is MGHRA and CDR2 is YSYEKL. This CDR3 comprises 17 residues. DNA of the CDR3: TGCGCCAGCAGCCAAGCCCTAGCGGGAGGGAACACCGGGGAGCTGTTTTTT. This gives the protein CASSQALAGGNTGELFF.